A single TCR beta chain is shown here with its context. Using immunoSEQ multiplex PCR, the repertoire was profiled, and TCRdb retains in-frame clones only, with some absent. This table holds 150,000 to 170,000 clones, around 85% found once. This specimen comes from a study of blood T cell repertoires in COVID-19. The germline V gene encodes CDR1 KGHSH and CDR2 LQKENI. The CDR3 length is 16 residues. V lost 0 bases to trimming and J lost 0 bases; unmatched junction nucleotides: 4. The sequence came from a man in his 60s with COVID-19, enrolled during active disease. The V and J genes are TRBV18 and TRBJ1-2, with 7 positions matching TRBD1. Sequenced input: peripheral blood. The DNA for the CDR3 is TGTGCCAGCTCACCACCGACAGGGAGTACTAACTATGGCTACACCTTC. It codes for CASSPPTGSTNYGYTF.